This section outlines one T cell receptor beta chain sequence together with its context. Within the sample, other DNA sequences also encode this same CDR3. Clones were sequenced by immunoSEQ multiplex PCR, and TCRdb holds only the in-frame ones, with some missing. This table has about 1 million clones, about 80% appearing once. V shed 3 bases and J shed 1 base, with 13 bases lying between them. Germline lookup yields CDR1 SGHRS and CDR2 YFSETQ. The CDR3 is made up of 15 amino acids. This specimen belongs to a study of shared clonotypes between healthy human individuals. Splitting the CD4+ cells yielded a CD45RA+ naive subset and a CD45RA-negative memory subset.

What was sequenced was memory CD4+ T cells from PBMCs. Subset defined: CD45RA-negative fraction. The V gene is TRBV5-1, the J gene TRBJ2-5, with D perhaps assigned TRBD1 or TRBD2 (7 bases each). This receptor was obtained from a man aged 18 to 29 in good health. Some clones in this sample may be carry-over from other donors' samples. CDR3: CASSSQGGAQETQYF. The CDR3 DNA sequence: TGCGCCAGCAGCTCTCAGGGGGGGGCCCAAGAGACCCAGTACTTC.